The 15 T cell receptor beta chains below come from one sample, sequenced in a study of cytomegalovirus exposure and HLA in healthy donors. PCR amplification relied on 60 Vbeta primers (plus 13 Jbeta primers). Data came from immunoSEQ multiplex PCR; TCRdb stores just in-frame clones and leaves some out. This repertoire shows 100,000 or so clones, 77% found once; its top ten account for 4.9%. Sequenced material: PBMCs. The source is a woman aged 40 to 49 in good health and CMV-seronegative.

V gene TRBV29-1 combines with J gene TRBJ1-5; TRBD1 aligns across 11 bases. Germline V gives CDR1 SQVTM, CDR2 ANQGSEA. V was clipped by 7 bases and J by 4 bases; unmatched bases: 3. The CDR3 has 13 residues. Here the CDR3 reads CSAGTGGNQPQHF. For the CDR3, the DNA is TGCAGCGCTGGGACAGGGGGGAATCAGCCCCAGCATTTT.

The chain joins TRBV19 to TRBJ1-5, with TRBD1 matching 9 bases. The CDR3 has 14 residues. V was pared by 4 bases and J by 7 bases, with 5 bases of the junction left unmatched. Germline CDR1 reads LNHDA; CDR2 reads SQIVND (reference sequence). CDR3 nucleotide sequence: TGTGCCAGTAGTACGACAGGGGGTGGACAGCCCCAGCATTTT. The encoded protein is CASSTTGGGQPQHF. Looking up the rest from reference TRBV19 and TRBJ1-5 gives the full variable domain: DGGITQSPKYLFRKEGQNVTLSCEQNLNHDAMYWYRQDPGQGLRLIYYSQIVNDFQKGDIAEGYSVSREKKESFPLTVTSAQKNPTAFYLCASSTTGGGQPQHFGDGTRLSIL.

This chain connects TRBV29-1 to TRBJ2-3, with 7 bases that match TRBD1. CDR1 SQVTM and CDR2 ANQGSEA come from the germline V gene. After removal of 1 base from V and 1 base from J, the junction contained 11 bases not matched to a gene. The CDR3 contains 17 residues. CDR3 amino acids: CSVEGRGSGSGTDTQYF. In DNA, the CDR3 is TGCAGCGTTGAAGGCAGGGGGAGTGGTAGCGGCACAGATACGCAGTATTTT.

The V gene is TRBV25-1, the J gene TRBJ2-2; a possible D gene is TRBD1 (6 bases). Germline V gene data show CDR1 as MGHDK and CDR2 as SYGVNS. This CDR3 has 17 amino acids. Trimming removed 3 bases at V and 1 base at J, with 15 bases between. In nucleotides, the CDR3 is TGTGCCAGCAGTGAGGGGACACAGAAGTTGAACACCGGGGAGCTGTTTTTT. It translates to CASSEGTQKLNTGELFF.

The rearrangement uses TRBV4-2 and TRBJ1-5; TRBD1 matches 8 bases. The germline gives CDR1 LGHNA, CDR2 YNFKEQ. The CDR3 is made up of 16 amino acids. J gave up 7 bases and V 0 bases, and 8 bases lay outside the gene matches. CDR3 coding DNA: TGTGCCAGCAGCCAAGATCGTACAGGGGGGGAACAGCCCCAGCATTTT. Translated: CASSQDRTGGEQPQHF.

This clone occurred once. V is TRBV4-2 and J is TRBJ2-7, with D possibly being TRBD2 (5 bases). CDR1 is LGHNA, CDR2 YNFKEQ, per germline. CDR3 length: 15 residues. V shed 3 bases and J shed 2 bases, with 14 bases lying between them. The CDR3: CASSQSRGGTYEQYF. Here the CDR3 DNA reads TGTGCCAGCAGCCAGAGCAGAGGAGGCACCTACGAGCAGTACTTC.

V and J are TRBV4-3 and TRBJ1-1; D not resolved. There are 14 residues in the CDR3. Per germline, CDR1 LGHNA and CDR2 YSLEER. The V end was cut by 0 bases, the J end by 1 base, with 6 bases between. CDR3 residues: CASSQDFKNTEAFF. CDR3 DNA sequence: TGCGCCAGCAGCCAAGATTTCAAGAACACTGAAGCTTTCTTT.

The chain is built from TRBV6-5 and TRBJ2-1; tentative D call: TRBD2 (6 bases). Trimming took 9 bases from V and 8 from J, leaving 17 bases between them. The length of the CDR3 is 13 residues. The germline V gene encodes CDR1 MNHEY and CDR2 SVGAGI. The CDR3 nucleotides are TGTGCCAGTGGGAGCAGGGAGGTCGATGAGCAGTTCTTC. This sequence encodes CASGSREVDEQFF.

The rearrangement links TRBV28 to TRBJ1-2, with 9 bases identical to TRBD1. This CDR3 comprises 14 residues. V shed 6 bases and J 8 bases; nucleotides not matched to a gene: 10. CDR1 is MDHEN and CDR2 is SYDVKM in the germline V gene. The CDR3 coding sequence is TGTGCCAGCAGCATAGGGGGACAGGGAGGGGGCTACACCTTC. Translating it yields CASSIGGQGGGYTF.

The chain recombines TRBV14 with TRBJ2-7; D is unclear. Per the germline V gene, CDR1 is SGHDN and CDR2 is FVKESK. The CDR3 consists of 13 residues. With 5 bases removed from V and 5 bases from J, the gap between germline ends came to 13 bases. CDR3 nucleotide sequence: TGTGCCAGCAGCATCCTACCCATCCACGAGCAGTACTTC. Protein: CASSILPIHEQYF. The full variable domain, in which reference TRBV14 and TRBJ2-7 provide the parts outside the CDR3, is EAGVTQFPSHSVIEKGQTVTLRCDPISGHDNLYWYRRVMGKEIKFLLHFVKESKQDESGMPNNRFLAERTGGTYSTLKVQPAELEDSGVYFCASSILPIHEQYFGPGTRLTVT.

This rearrangement joins TRBV4-3 to TRBJ2-7; TRBD2 aligns across 7 bases. From germline, CDR1 is LGHNA and CDR2 YSLEER. This CDR3 spans 15 amino acids. The trim removed 4 bases at V and 1 base at J, leaving 7 bases unmatched. CDR3 DNA sequence: TGCGCCAGCAGCCCTTACCGGGGAGGGTCCTACGAGCAGTACTTC. This sequence encodes CASSPYRGGSYEQYF.

V usage is TRBV9 and J usage is TRBJ2-2, with 7 bases identical to TRBD1. With 10 bases clipped from V and 4 bases from J, the junction kept 10 bases outside the gene matches. Germline V gene data show CDR1 as SGDLS and CDR2 as YYNGEE. This CDR3 is 14 amino acids long. The CDR3 DNA reads TGTGCCTGTAACAGGGGATTGTCCACCGGGGAGCTGTTTTTT. Translation: CACNRGLSTGELFF.

The V call is TRBV6-5, the J call TRBJ1-4; 8 nucleotides match TRBD1. In germline, CDR1 is MNHEY, CDR2 SVGAGI. The CDR3 loop spans 15 amino acids. V dropped 2 bases and J dropped 8; count of bases not matched to a gene: 7. In DNA, the CDR3 is TGTGCCAGCAGTTACCAGACAGGGGCGGGGGAAAAACTGTTTTTT. Protein product: CASSYQTGAGEKLFF.

This clone has more than one count but fewer than ten. The rearrangement joins TRBV4-3 to TRBJ1-1; D ambiguous. In germline, CDR1 is LGHNA, CDR2 YSLEER. V was pared by 0 bases and J by 0 bases, with 2 bases between. The CDR3 has 13 residues. This CDR3 is CASSQDLNTEAFF. In nucleotides, the CDR3 is TGCGCCAGCAGCCAAGACTTGAACACTGAAGCTTTCTTT.

The CDR3 DNA is TGTGCCAGCAGCTTAACGGCTAGAGGTGGCCAAGATACGCAGTATTTT. Encoded protein: CASSLTARGGQDTQYF. V usage is TRBV7-3 and J usage is TRBJ2-3; the D is unclear. The germline V gene has CDR1 SGHTA and CDR2 FQGTGA. The CDR3 contains 16 residues. Trimming removed 0 bases from V and 5 bases from J, with 15 bases in between.